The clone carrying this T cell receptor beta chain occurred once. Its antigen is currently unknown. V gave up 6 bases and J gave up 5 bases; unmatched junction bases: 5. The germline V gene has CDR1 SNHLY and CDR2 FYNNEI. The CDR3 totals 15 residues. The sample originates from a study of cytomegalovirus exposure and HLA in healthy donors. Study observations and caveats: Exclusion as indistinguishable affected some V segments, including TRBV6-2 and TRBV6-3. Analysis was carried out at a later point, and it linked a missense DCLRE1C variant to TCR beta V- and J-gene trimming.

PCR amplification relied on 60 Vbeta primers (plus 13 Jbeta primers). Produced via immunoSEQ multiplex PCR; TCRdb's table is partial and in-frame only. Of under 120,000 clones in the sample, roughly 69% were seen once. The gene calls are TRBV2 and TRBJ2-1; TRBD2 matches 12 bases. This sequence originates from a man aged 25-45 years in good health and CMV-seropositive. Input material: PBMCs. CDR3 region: CASSALAGGNNEQFF. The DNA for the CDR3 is TGTGCCAGCAGCGCCCTAGCGGGGGGGAACAATGAGCAGTTCTTC.